These 25 T cell receptor beta chains share one sample of origin, sequenced in a study of cytomegalovirus exposure and HLA in healthy donors. Primers included in the PCR were 60 Vbeta and 13 Jbeta primers. Clones were sequenced by immunoSEQ multiplex PCR, and TCRdb holds only the in-frame ones, with some missing. Of about 160,000 clones listed, approximately 76% are singletons. The sample taken for sequencing was PBMCs. The receptors were gathered from a man aged 60 to 69 in good health and CMV-seronegative.

The chain is built from TRBV7-2 and TRBJ2-1; TRBD2 agrees at 15 bases. Trimming took 5 bases from V and 3 from J; bases not matched to a gene: 8. The length of the CDR3 is 18 residues. Germline loops: CDR1 SGHTA, CDR2 FQGNSA. The CDR3 DNA is TGTGCCAGCAGCCGGGCCGGGACTAGCGGGGGGTACTACAATGAGCAGTTCTTC. Amino acids: CASSRAGTSGGYYNEQFF.

The rearrangement joins TRBV18 to TRBJ1-1; D ambiguous. V was pared by 6 bases and J by 6 bases, with 11 bases between. The CDR3 covers 12 residues. CDR1 KGHSH and CDR2 LQKENI come from the germline V gene. CDR3 sequence (DNA): TGTGCCAGCTCCTACCGGGAGGCTGAAGCTTTCTTT. This translates into CASSYREAEAFF. Based on the CDR3 plus reference TRBV18 and TRBJ1-1, the full variable domain is NAGVMQNPRHLVRRRGQEARLRCSPMKGHSHVYWYRQLPEEGLKFMVYLQKENIIDESGMPKERFSAEFPKEGPSILRIQQVVRGDSAAYFCASSYREAEAFFGQGTRLTVV.

The rearrangement links TRBV7-3 to TRBJ1-2, with D perhaps TRBD1 (5 bases). Trimming removed 0 bases at V and 6 bases at J, with 8 bases between. Germline V gene data show CDR1 as SGHTA and CDR2 as FQGTGA. The CDR3 spans 13 residues. CDR3 amino acids: CASSLTHRNGYTF. In nucleotides, the CDR3 is TGTGCCAGCAGCTTAACGCACAGGAATGGCTACACCTTC. Supplemented by reference TRBV7-3 and TRBJ1-2, the full variable domain reads GAGVSQTPSNKVTEKGKYVELRCDPISGHTALYWYRQSLGQGPEFLIYFQGTGAADDSGLPNDRFFAVRPEGSVSTLKIQRTERGDSAVYLCASSLTHRNGYTFGSGTRLTVV.

The chain has TRBV5-1 and TRBJ2-7, with a tentative D call TRBD2 (5 bases). The V and J ends lost 6 bases and 7 bases respectively, with 17 bases between them. Looked up from germline, CDR1 is SGHRS and CDR2 is YFSETQ. This CDR3 is built from 13 residues. CDR3 coding DNA: TGCGCCAGCAAGTATGGTGGTCCGGGGGAGCAGTACTTC. Amino acids: CASKYGGPGEQYF.

The CDR3 nucleotides are TGTGCCAGCAGCTTTACGGCCAGGGGGCAGAAAGAAGAGACCCAGTACTTC. Protein: CASSFTARGQKEETQYF. This chain joins TRBV11-3 and TRBJ2-5; 8 nucleotides line up with TRBD1. CDR3 length equals 17 residues. Unmatched junction bases numbered 12, after V lost 3 bases and J lost 3 bases. Germline lookup yields CDR1 SGHNT and CDR2 YENEEA.

The V and J genes are TRBV5-1 and TRBJ2-7; 7 bases line up with TRBD2. The junction had 3 bases not matched to a gene; V was cut back by 0 bases and J by 3 bases. Germline assignment: CDR1 SGHRS and CDR2 YFSETQ. CDR3 length equals 14 residues. For the CDR3, the DNA is TGCGCCAGCAGCTTGGGGGGGGGAGACTACGAGCAGTACTTC. It is translated as CASSLGGGDYEQYF.

V is TRBV5-1 and J is TRBJ2-7, with TRBD2 identical over 7 bases. Looked up from germline, CDR1 is SGHRS and CDR2 is YFSETQ. The CDR3 is made up of 15 amino acids. V trimming: 7 bases; J trimming: 7 bases; junction bases outside the gene matches: 17. The CDR3 sequence is CASGPGGSTLREQYF. The CDR3 bases are TGCGCCAGCGGTCCGGGCGGGAGCACCCTACGTGAGCAGTACTTC.

The rearrangement links TRBV19 to TRBJ2-1, with 12 positions matching TRBD1. This CDR3 has 19 amino acids. Germline loops: CDR1 LNHDA, CDR2 SQIVND (reference sequence). V shed 9 bases, J shed 0 bases, and the junction held 15 bases outside the gene matches. CDR3: CASVGRDRGPSSSYNEQFF. DNA for the CDR3: TGTGCCAGCGTAGGGAGGGACAGGGGGCCGTCTAGCTCCTACAATGAGCAGTTCTTC.

J is TRBJ2-1 and V is TRBV27; TRBD1 aligns across 7 bases. CDR1 and CDR2 (germline): MNHEY, SMNVEV (reference sequence). Germline trimming cut 4 bases from V and 6 bases from J; bases unmatched to any gene: 12. This CDR3 comprises 16 residues. The CDR3: CASSSYPTGTGNEQFF. The CDR3 bases are TGTGCCAGCAGTTCCTACCCGACAGGGACCGGCAATGAGCAGTTCTTC.

This clone was counted a few times. The CDR3 DNA is TGTGCCAGCAGCCGAAAGGGGGCAGCTGAAGCTTTCTTT. It codes for CASSRKGAAEAFF. The V call is TRBV11-3, the J call TRBJ1-1; 7 nucleotides agree with TRBD1. Germline CDR1 SGHNT, CDR2 YENEEA. This CDR3 spans 13 amino acids. With 5 bases clipped from V and 6 bases from J, the junction kept 6 bases outside the gene matches.

The chain uses TRBV19 and TRBJ2-6; weak D call: TRBD2 (6 bases). The CDR3 spans 18 residues. The germline V gene encodes CDR1 LNHDA and CDR2 SQIVND (reference sequence). The V end was cut by 4 bases, the J end by 0 bases, with 16 bases between. CDR3 nucleotides: TGTGCCAGTAGTACGAGGCGGGGCTTAGCCTCTGGGGCCAACGTCCTGACTTTC. Its translation: CASSTRRGLASGANVLTF.

This chain uses TRBV10-3 with TRBJ2-7, with D tentatively TRBD2 (5 bases). V lost 8 bases and J 6 bases, leaving 20 bases between the germline ends. This CDR3 comprises 14 residues. CDR1 is ENHRY, CDR2 SYGVKD, per germline. In DNA form, the CDR3 reads TGTGCCATCCGACCCCCGGAGGCCGTCTCCGAGCAGTACTTC. Amino acid sequence: CAIRPPEAVSEQYF.

This CDR3 is CASSPPQGVRGYTF. CDR3 coding DNA: TGTGCCAGCTCACCTCCCCAGGGGGTCCGTGGCTACACCTTC. The chain joins TRBV18 to TRBJ1-2, with TRBD1 matching 7 bases. With 3 bases clipped from V and 7 bases from J, the junction kept 8 bases outside the gene matches. Germline V gene lookup returns CDR1 KGHSH and CDR2 LQKENI. The CDR3 runs 14 residues.

This chain links TRBV9 with TRBJ2-1, with D unclear. Trimming took 0 bases from V and 5 from J, leaving 3 bases between them. Germline V gives CDR1 SGDLS, CDR2 YYNGEE. CDR3 length equals 12 residues. CDR3 region: CASSVEHNEQFF. The CDR3 nucleotides read TGTGCCAGCAGCGTAGAGCACAATGAGCAGTTCTTC.

The sample holds one count of this clone. This chain links TRBV18 with TRBJ1-5; perhaps TRBD1 as D (5 bases). Germline CDR1 and CDR2: KGHSH and LQKENI. The V and J ends lost 0 bases and 2 bases respectively, with 17 bases between them. There are 18 residues in the CDR3. The CDR3, as DNA: TGTGCCAGCTCACCACCGGGGGGTACTCTTACGGGCAATCAGCCCCAGCATTTT. Translating gives CASSPPGGTLTGNQPQHF.

V usage is TRBV19 and J usage is TRBJ1-5; TRBD1 is a possible D gene (6 bases). Germline CDR1 reads LNHDA; CDR2 reads SQIVND (reference sequence). This CDR3 has 14 amino acids. In DNA, the CDR3 is TGTGCTACACGGGCAGGGGTAGTAGTTCAGCCCCAGCATTTT. It specifies CATRAGVVVQPQHF.

V and J are TRBV2 and TRBJ2-7; 7 bases are a match to TRBD1. Trimming cost V 7 bases and J 6 bases; bases outside gene matches: 9. The CDR3 is 13 residues long. CDR1 and CDR2 (germline): SNHLY, FYNNEI. The CDR3 coding sequence is TGTGCCAGCACGGTCGACAGGGTGCGCGAGCAGTACTTC. This translates into CASTVDRVREQYF.

This clone was picked up one time. At the DNA level, this CDR3 is encoded by other sequences in the same sample as well. The chain links TRBV14 to TRBJ1-2; TRBD1 agrees at 7 bases. Losses at the gene ends were 4 bases for V and 3 bases for J; bases not matched to a gene: 2. The V gene's germline CDR1 is SGHDN and CDR2 FVKESK. CDR3 length: 13 amino acids. The chain's CDR3 is CASSPQGYYGYTF. Written as DNA, the CDR3 is TGTGCCAGCAGCCCACAGGGGTACTATGGCTACACCTTC.

This clone was found a few times. The genes are TRBV13 and TRBJ2-1; 11 bases align to TRBD2. Trimming cost V 5 bases and J 7 bases; bases outside gene matches: 10. Germline CDR1 is PRHDT and CDR2 is FYEKMQ (reference sequence). This CDR3 region has 16 residues. CDR3: CASSRDSGGEGNEQFF. For the CDR3, the DNA is TGTGCCAGCAGCCGGGATAGCGGGGGGGAGGGGAATGAGCAGTTCTTC.

V is TRBV30 and J is TRBJ1-4; D not certain. The CDR3 spans 13 residues. Germline V gene sequence: CDR1 GTSNPN, CDR2 SVGIG (reference sequence). Trimming stripped 2 bases from V and 4 bases from J, with 8 bases between. CDR3 region: CAWSRGSNEKLFF. CDR3 DNA sequence: TGTGCCTGGAGTCGAGGGAGTAATGAAAAACTGTTTTTT.

The chain has TRBV7-9 and TRBJ2-7; D might be TRBD1 (6 bases). Trimming shortened V by 3 bases and J by 4 bases, and 10 bases separated the two germline ends. The germline CDR1 and CDR2 sequences are SEHNR and FQNEAQ (reference sequence). This CDR3 region has 13 residues. Here the CDR3 DNA reads TGTGCCAGCAGCTTGTCAGGGGAATACGAGCAGTACTTC. This gives the protein CASSLSGEYEQYF.

The gene calls are TRBV7-2 and TRBJ2-1, with 7 bases lining up with TRBD2. Germline loops: CDR1 SGHTA, CDR2 FQGNSA. There are 13 residues in the CDR3. The V gene end was trimmed by 4 bases and the J gene end by 7 bases; junction bases not matched to a gene: 4. The CDR3 nucleotides are TGTGCCAGCAGCTCGTGGGGGGGAAATGAGCAGTTCTTC. The encoded protein is CASSSWGGNEQFF. Full variable domain (remainder filled in from reference TRBV7-2 and TRBJ2-1): GAGVSQSPSNKVTEKGKDVELRCDPISGHTALYWYRQSLGQGLEFLIYFQGNSAPDKSGLPSDRFSAERTGGSVSTLTIQRTQQEDSAVYLCASSSWGGNEQFFGPGTRLTVL.

At least ten counts were recorded for this clone. This sequence joins TRBV28 and TRBJ2-2, with 9 bases fitting TRBD2. The junction had 6 bases not matched to a gene; V was cut back by 7 bases and J by 6 bases. Germline V lookup: CDR1 MDHEN, CDR2 SYDVKM. CDR3 length equals 14 residues. CDR3 bases: TGTGCCAGCACGTTCTTAGCGGGAGCCGGGGAGCTGTTTTTT. This encodes CASTFLAGAGELFF.

This chain links TRBV6-5 with TRBJ1-1; TRBD1 might be the D (6 bases). The CDR3 contains 14 residues. Trimming removed 4 bases at V and 3 bases at J, with 12 bases between. Germline V gives CDR1 MNHEY, CDR2 SVGAGI. The CDR3 bases are TGTGCCAGCAGTTCAACCAGGGGCGACACTGAAGCTTTCTTT. Translated, it gives CASSSTRGDTEAFF.

The table lists this clone with a few counts. CDR3: CASSFLRGKTSYEQYF. DNA for the CDR3: TGTGCCAGCAGCTTCCTCCGCGGTAAAACTTCCTACGAGCAGTACTTC. The chain is built from TRBV11-2 and TRBJ2-7; no definite D call. From germline, CDR1 is SGHAT and CDR2 FQNNGV. The V end was cut by 3 bases, the J end by 1 base, with 16 bases between. The CDR3 is 16 residues long. Full variable domain (remainder filled in from reference TRBV11-2 and TRBJ2-7): EAGVAQSPRYKIIEKRQSVAFWCNPISGHATLYWYQQILGQGPKLLIQFQNNGVVDDSQLPKDRFSAERLKGVDSTLKIQPAKLEDSAVYLCASSFLRGKTSYEQYFGPGTRLTVT.